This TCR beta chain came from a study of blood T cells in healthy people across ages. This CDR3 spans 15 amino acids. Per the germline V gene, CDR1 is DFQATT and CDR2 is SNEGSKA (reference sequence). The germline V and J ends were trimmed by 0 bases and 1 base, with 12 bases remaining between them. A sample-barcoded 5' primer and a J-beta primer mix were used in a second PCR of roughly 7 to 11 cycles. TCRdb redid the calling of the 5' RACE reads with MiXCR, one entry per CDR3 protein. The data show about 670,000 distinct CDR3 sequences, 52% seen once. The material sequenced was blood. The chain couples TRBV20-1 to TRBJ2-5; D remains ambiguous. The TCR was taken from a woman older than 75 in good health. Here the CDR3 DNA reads TGCAGTGCTAGAGATAATAGGGCGGTCCAAGAGACCCAGTACTTC. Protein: CSARDNRAVQETQYF.